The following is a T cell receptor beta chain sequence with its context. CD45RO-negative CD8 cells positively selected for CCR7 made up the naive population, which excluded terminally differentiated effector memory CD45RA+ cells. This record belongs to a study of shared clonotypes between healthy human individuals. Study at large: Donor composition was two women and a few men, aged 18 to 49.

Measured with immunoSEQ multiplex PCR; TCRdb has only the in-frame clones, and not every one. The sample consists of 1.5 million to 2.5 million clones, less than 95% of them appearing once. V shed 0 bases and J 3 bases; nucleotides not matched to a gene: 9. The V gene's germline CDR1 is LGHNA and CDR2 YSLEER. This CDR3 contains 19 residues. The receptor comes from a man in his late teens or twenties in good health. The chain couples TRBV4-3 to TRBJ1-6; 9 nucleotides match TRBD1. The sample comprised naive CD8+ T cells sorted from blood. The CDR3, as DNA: TGCGCCAGCAGCCAAGACAAGGGACAGGGAGTAATCTATAATTCACCCCTCCACTTT. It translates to CASSQDKGQGVIYNSPLHF.